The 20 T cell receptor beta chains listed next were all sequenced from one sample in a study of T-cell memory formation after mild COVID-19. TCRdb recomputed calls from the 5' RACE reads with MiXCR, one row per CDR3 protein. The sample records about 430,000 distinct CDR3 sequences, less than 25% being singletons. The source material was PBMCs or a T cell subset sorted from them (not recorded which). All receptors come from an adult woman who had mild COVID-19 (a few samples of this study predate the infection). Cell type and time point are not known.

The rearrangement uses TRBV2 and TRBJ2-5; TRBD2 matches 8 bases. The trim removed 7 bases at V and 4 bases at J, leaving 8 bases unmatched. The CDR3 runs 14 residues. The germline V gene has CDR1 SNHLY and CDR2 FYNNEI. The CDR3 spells CASTDLGLGETQYF. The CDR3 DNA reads TGTGCCAGCACCGACCTGGGACTAGGAGAGACCCAGTACTTC.

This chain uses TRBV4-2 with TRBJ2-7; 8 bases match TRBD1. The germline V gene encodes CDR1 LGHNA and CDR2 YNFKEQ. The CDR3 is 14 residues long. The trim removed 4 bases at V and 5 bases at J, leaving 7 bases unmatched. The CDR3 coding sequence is TGTGCCAGCAGCCCCCCGGACAGGGTTGACGAGCAGTACTTC. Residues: CASSPPDRVDEQYF.

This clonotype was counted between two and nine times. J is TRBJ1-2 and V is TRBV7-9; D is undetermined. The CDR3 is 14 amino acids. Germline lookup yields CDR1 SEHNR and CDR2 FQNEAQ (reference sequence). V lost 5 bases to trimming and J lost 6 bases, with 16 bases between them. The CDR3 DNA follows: TGTGCCAGCAGCCTAAGCTCAATTAGGCATGGCTACACCTTC. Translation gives CASSLSSIRHGYTF.

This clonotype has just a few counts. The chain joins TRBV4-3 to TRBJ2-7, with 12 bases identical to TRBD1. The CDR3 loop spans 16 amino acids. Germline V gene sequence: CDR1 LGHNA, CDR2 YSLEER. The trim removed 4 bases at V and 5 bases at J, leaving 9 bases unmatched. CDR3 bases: TGCGCCAGCAGCCGTGGGACAGGGGGCCTTAACGACGAGCAGTACTTC. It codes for CASSRGTGGLNDEQYF.

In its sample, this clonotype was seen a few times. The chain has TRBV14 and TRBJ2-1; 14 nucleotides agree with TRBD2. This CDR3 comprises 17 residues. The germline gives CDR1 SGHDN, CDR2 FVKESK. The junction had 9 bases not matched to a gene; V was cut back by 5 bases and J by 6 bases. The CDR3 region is CASSEYSGLAGVNEQFF. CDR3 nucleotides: TGTGCCAGCAGCGAATACTCGGGACTAGCGGGAGTCAATGAGCAGTTCTTC.

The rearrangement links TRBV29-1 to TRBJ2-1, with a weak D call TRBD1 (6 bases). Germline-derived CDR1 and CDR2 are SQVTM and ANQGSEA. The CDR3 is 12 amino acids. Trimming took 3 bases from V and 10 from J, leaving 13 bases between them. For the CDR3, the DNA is TGCAGCGTTGAGGGTGGGGGCAGGGAGCAGTTCTTC. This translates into CSVEGGGREQFF.

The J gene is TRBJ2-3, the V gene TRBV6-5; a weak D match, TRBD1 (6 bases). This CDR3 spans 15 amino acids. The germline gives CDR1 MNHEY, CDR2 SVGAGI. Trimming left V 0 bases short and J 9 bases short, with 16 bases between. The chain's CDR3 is CASSYSTGRIGTQYF. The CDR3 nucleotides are TGTGCCAGCAGTTACTCGACAGGAAGGATTGGCACGCAGTATTTT.

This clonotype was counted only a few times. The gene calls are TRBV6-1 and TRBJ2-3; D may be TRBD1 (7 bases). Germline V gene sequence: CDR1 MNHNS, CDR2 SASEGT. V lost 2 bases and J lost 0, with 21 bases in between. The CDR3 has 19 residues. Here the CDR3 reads CASSEFGGGTAPSTDTQYF. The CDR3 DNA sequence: TGTGCCAGCAGTGAATTTGGGGGCGGGACAGCGCCTAGCACAGATACGCAGTATTTT.

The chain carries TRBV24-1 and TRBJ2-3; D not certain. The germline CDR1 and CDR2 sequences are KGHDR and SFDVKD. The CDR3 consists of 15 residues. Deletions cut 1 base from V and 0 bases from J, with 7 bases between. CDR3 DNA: TGTGCCACCAGTGATTTCGGCAGGAGCACAGATACGCAGTATTTT. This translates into CATSDFGRSTDTQYF.

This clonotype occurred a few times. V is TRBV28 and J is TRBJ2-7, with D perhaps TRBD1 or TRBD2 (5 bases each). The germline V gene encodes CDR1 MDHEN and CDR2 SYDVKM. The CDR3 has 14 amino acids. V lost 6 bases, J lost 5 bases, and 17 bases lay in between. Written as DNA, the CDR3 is TGTGCCAGCAGCCCCGAAGGGGAGTGGAACGAGCAGTACTTC. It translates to CASSPEGEWNEQYF. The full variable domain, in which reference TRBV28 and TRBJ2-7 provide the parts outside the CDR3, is DVKVTQSSRYLVKRTGEKVFLECVQDMDHENMFWYRQDPGLGLRLIYFSYDVKMKEKGDIPEGYSVSREKKERFSLILESASTNQTSMYLCASSPEGEWNEQYFGPGTRLTVT.

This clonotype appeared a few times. CDR3 DNA: TGTGCCACCAGCAGAGATCAGCCCCATGAGGAAAAACTGTTTTTT. Translation gives CATSRDQPHEEKLFF. The chain links TRBV15 to TRBJ1-4; no reliable D call. The CDR3 is made up of 15 amino acids. Trimming stripped 0 bases from V and 8 bases from J, with 13 bases between. CDR1 is LNHNV, CDR2 YYDKDF, per germline (reference sequence).

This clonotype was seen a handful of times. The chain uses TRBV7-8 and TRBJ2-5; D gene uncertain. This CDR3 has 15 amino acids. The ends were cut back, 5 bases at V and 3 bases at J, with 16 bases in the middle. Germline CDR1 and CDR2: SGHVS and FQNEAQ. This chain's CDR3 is CASSHENSPEETQYF. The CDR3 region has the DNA TGTGCCAGCAGCCACGAAAATTCACCTGAAGAGACCCAGTACTTC.

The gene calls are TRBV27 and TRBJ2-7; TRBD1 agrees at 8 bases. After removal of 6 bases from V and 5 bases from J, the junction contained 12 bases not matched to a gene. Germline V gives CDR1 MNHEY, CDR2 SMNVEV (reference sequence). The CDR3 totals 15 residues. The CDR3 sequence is CASRPIGQGWDEQYF. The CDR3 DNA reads TGTGCCAGCAGACCGATTGGACAGGGTTGGGACGAGCAGTACTTC.

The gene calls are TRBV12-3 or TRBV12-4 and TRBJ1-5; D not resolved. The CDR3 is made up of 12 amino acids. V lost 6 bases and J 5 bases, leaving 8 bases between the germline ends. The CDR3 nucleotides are TGTGCCAGCAGATTCGAGGATCAGCCCCAGCATTTT. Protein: CASRFEDQPQHF.

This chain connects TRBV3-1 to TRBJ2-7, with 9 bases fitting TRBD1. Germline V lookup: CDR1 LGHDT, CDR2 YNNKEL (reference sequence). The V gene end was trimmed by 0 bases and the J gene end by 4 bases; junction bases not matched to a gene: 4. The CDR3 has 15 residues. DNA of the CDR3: TGTGCCAGCAGCCAAGATTGGGACAGGGCTTACGAGCAGTACTTC. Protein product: CASSQDWDRAYEQYF.

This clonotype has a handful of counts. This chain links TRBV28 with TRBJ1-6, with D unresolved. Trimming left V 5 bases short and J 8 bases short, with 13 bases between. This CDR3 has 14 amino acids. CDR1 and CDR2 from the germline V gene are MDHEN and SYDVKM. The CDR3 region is CASSVHRGHSPLHF. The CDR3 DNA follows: TGTGCCAGCAGTGTCCACCGGGGTCATTCACCCCTCCACTTT.

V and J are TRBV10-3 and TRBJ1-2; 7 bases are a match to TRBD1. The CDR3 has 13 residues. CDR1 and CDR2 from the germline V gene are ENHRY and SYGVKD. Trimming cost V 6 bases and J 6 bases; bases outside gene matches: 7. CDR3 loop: CAISPTGMDGYTF. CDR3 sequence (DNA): TGTGCCATCAGCCCGACAGGGATGGATGGCTACACCTTC.

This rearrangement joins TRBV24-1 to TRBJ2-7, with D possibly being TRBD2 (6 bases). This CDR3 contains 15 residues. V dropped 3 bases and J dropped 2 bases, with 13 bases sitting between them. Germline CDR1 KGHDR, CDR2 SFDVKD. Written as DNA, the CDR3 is TGTGCCACCAGTGATCCCCGGACTAAGACCTACGAGCAGTACTTC. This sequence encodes CATSDPRTKTYEQYF.

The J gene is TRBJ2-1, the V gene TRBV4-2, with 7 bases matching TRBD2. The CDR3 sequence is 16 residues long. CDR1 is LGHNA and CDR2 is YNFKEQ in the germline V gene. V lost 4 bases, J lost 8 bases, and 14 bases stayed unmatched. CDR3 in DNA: TGTGCCAGCAGCCTCTCGAACCCCTGGACTAGTGATGAGCAGTTCTTC. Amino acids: CASSLSNPWTSDEQFF.

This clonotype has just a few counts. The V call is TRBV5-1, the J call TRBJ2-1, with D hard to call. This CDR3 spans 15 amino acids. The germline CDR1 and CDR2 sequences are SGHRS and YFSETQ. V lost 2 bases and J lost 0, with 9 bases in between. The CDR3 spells CASSFGQSSYNEQFF. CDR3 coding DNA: TGCGCCAGCAGCTTCGGCCAGAGCTCCTACAATGAGCAGTTCTTC.